The clone carrying this TCR beta chain appeared a single time. These data belong to a study of blood T cell repertoires in COVID-19. Study information: Samples taken during acute and convalescent COVID-19 were collected in the United States, Italy and Spain. The analysed material was cDNA or gDNA that came from T cells, B-cell-depleted T cells, or PBMCs.

Sequenced by immunoSEQ multiplex PCR; TCRdb stores in-frame clones only, minus some. The repertoire holds 95,000 or so clones, with about nine tenths as singletons. The receptor comes from a woman in her 70s with acute or convalescent COVID-19. Sequencing was carried out using peripheral blood.

The CDR3 loop reads CASSHSRDRVSNQPQHF. DNA of the CDR3: TGTGCCAGCAGCCACAGCCGGGACAGGGTATCAAATCAGCCCCAGCATTTT. V is TRBV11-2 and J is TRBJ1-5; 9 bases fit TRBD1. In germline, CDR1 is SGHAT, CDR2 FQNNGV. This CDR3 region has 17 residues. V lost 5 bases and J lost 4; bases outside the gene matches: 12.